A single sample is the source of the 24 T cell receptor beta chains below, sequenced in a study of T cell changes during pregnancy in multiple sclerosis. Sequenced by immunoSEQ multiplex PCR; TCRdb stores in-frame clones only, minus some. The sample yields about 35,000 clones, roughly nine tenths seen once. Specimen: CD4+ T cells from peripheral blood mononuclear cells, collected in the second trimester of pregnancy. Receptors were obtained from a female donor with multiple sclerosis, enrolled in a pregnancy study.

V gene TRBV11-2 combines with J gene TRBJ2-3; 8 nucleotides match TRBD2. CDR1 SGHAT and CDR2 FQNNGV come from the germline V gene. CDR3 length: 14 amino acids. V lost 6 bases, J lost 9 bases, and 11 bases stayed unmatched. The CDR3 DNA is TGTGCCAGCAGTTCGGGGACCTTAGCGGGAACGCAGTATTTT. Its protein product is CASSSGTLAGTQYF.

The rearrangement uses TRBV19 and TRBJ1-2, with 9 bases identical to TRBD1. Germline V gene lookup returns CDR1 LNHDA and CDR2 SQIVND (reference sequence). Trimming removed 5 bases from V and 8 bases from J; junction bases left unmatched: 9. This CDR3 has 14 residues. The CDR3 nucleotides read TGTGCCAGTAGTCCGACGGGACAGGGAGGCGGCTACACCTTC. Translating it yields CASSPTGQGGGYTF.

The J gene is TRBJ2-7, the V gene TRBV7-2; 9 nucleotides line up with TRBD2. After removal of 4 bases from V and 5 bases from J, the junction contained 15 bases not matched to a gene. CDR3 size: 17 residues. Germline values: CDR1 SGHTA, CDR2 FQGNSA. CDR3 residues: CASSSSSLAGRANEQYF. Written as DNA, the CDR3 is TGTGCCAGCAGCTCATCTTCTCTAGCGGGGAGAGCCAACGAGCAGTACTTC.

The CDR3 region is CATRQGTGIYEQYF. The CDR3 nucleotides read TGTGCCACCAGACAGGGGACAGGAATTTACGAGCAGTACTTC. The V gene is TRBV2, the J gene TRBJ2-7; 8 positions agree with TRBD1. The germline V gene encodes CDR1 SNHLY and CDR2 FYNNEI. V lost 10 bases and J lost 4; bases outside the gene matches: 12. The CDR3 length is 14 residues.

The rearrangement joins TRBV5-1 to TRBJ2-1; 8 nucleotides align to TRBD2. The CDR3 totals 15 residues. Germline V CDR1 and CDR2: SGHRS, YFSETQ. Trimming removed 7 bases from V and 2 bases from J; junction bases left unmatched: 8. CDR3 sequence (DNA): TGCGCCAGCGGTCTGACTAGCGACACCTACAATGAGCAGTTCTTC. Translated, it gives CASGLTSDTYNEQFF.

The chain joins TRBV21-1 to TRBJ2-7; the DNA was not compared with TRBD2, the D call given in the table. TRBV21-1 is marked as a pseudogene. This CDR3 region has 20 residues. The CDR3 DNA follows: TGTGCCAGCAGCAACCTATGGCCGGGACTAGCGGGAGTAGGAGGCGACGAGCAGTACTTC. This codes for CASSNLWPGLAGVGGDEQYF.

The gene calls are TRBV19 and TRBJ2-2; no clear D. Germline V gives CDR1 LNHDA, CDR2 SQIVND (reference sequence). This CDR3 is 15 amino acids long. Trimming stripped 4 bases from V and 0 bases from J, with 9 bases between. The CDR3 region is CASSSRKPNTGELFF. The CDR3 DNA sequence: TGTGCCAGTAGTAGTAGAAAACCGAACACCGGGGAGCTGTTTTTT. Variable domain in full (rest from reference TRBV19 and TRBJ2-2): DGGITQSPKYLFRKEGQNVTLSCEQNLNHDAMYWYRQDPGQGLRLIYYSQIVNDFQKGDIAEGYSVSREKKESFPLTVTSAQKNPTAFYLCASSSRKPNTGELFFGEGSRLTVL.

CDR3 in amino acids: CASSFPLRGSTNEKLFF. CDR3 nucleotide sequence: TGTGCCAGTAGTTTTCCCCTGAGAGGTTCGACTAATGAAAAACTGTTTTTT. The J gene is TRBJ1-4, the V gene TRBV19; D unclear. V was trimmed by 5 bases and J by 2 bases, leaving 18 bases between them. The CDR3 spans 17 residues. CDR1 is LNHDA, CDR2 SQIVND, per germline (reference sequence).

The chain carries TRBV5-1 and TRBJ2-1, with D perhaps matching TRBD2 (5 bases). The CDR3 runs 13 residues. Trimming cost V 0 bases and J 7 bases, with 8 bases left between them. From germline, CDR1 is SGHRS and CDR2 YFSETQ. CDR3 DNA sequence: TGCGCCAGCAGCTTGGGCCGGGAAAATGAGCAGTTCTTC. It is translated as CASSLGRENEQFF.

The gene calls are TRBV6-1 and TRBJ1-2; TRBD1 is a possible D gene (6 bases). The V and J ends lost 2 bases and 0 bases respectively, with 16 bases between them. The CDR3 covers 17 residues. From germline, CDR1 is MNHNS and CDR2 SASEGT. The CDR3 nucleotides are TGTGCCAGCAGTGAAAATTACCTGAGGGGGTCTAACTATGGCTACACCTTC. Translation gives CASSENYLRGSNYGYTF.

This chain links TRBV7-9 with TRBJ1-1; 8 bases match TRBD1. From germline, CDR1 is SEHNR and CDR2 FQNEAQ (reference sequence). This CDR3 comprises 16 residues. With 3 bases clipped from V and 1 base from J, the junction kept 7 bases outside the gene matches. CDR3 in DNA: TGTGCCAGCAGCTTGAGGACAGGGAAACCGAACACTGAAGCTTTCTTT. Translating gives CASSLRTGKPNTEAFF. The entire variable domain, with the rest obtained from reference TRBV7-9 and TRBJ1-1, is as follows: DTGVSQNPRHKITKRGQNVTFRCDPISEHNRLYWYRQTLGQGPEFLTYFQNEAQLEKSRLLSDRFSAERPKGSFSTLEIQRTEQGDSAMYLCASSLRTGKPNTEAFFGQGTRLTVV.

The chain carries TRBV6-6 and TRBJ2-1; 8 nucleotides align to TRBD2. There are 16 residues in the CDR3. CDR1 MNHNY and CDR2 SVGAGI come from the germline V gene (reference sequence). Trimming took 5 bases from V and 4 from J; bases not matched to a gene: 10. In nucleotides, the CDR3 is TGTGCCAGCAGTCAGAAAACTAGCGGACGATACAATGAGCAGTTCTTC. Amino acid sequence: CASSQKTSGRYNEQFF.

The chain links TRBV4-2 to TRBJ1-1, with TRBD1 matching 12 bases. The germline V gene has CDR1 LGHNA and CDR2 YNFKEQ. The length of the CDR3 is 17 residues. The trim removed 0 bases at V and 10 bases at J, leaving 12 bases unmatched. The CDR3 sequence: CASSQDGRGQGASGAFF. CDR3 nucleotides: TGTGCCAGCAGCCAAGATGGAAGGGGACAGGGGGCTAGTGGAGCTTTCTTT.

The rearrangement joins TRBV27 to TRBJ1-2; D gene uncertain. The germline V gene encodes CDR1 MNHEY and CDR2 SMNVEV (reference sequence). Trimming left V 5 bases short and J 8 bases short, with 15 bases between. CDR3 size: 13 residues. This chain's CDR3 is CASSVGLTEGYTF. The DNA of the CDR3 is TGTGCCAGCAGTGTGGGCCTTACCGAGGGCTACACCTTC.

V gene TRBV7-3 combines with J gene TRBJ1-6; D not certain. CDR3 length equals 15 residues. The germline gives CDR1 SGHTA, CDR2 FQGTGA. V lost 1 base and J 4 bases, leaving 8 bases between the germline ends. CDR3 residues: CASSLNPQYNSPLHF. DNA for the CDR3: TGTGCCAGCAGCTTAAATCCTCAGTATAATTCACCCCTCCACTTT.

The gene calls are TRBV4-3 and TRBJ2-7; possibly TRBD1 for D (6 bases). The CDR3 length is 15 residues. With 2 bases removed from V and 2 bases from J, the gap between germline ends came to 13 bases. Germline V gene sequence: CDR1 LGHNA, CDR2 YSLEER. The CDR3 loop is CASSQMDRETYEQYF. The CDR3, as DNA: TGCGCCAGCAGCCAAATGGACAGAGAGACCTACGAGCAGTACTTC.

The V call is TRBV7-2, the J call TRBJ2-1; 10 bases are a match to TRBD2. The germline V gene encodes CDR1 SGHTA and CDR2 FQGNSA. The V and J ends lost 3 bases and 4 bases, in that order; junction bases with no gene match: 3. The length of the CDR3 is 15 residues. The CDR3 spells CASSLDSGGYNEQFF. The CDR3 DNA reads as TGTGCCAGCAGCTTGGATAGCGGGGGGTACAATGAGCAGTTCTTC.

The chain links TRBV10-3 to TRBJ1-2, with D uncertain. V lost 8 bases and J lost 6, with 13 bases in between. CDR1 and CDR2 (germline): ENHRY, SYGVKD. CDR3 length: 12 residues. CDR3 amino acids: CAISRTPDGYTF. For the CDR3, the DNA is TGTGCCATCTCTCGGACTCCGGATGGCTACACCTTC.

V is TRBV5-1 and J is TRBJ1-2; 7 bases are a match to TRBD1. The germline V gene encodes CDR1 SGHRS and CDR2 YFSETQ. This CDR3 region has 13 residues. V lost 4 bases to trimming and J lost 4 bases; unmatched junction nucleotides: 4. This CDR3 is CASSTTGSYGYTF. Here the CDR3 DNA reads TGCGCCAGCAGCACGACAGGGTCCTATGGCTACACCTTC.

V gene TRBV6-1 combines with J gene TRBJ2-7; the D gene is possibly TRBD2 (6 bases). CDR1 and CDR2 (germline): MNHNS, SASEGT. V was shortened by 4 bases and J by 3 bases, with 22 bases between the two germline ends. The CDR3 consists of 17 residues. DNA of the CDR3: TGTGCCAGCAGTGGATCCGCTCGGGGAGGATCGCTCTACGAGCAGTACTTC. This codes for CASSGSARGGSLYEQYF.

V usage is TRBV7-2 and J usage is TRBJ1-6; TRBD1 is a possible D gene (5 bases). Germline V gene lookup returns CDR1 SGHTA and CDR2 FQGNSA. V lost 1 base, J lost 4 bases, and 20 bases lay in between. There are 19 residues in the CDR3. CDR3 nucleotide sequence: TGTGCCAGCAGCTTAGTAGGCCCCGACAGCCTCGGGTATAATTCACCCCTCCACTTT. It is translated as CASSLVGPDSLGYNSPLHF.

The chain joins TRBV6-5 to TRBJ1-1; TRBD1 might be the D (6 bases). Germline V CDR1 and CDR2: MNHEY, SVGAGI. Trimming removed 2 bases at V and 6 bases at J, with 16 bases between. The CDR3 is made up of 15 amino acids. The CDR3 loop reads CASSYHTGSVAEAFF. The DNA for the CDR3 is TGTGCCAGCAGTTACCACACAGGGTCGGTCGCTGAAGCTTTCTTT.

The CDR3 is CATTTEANTEAFF. In DNA, the CDR3 is TGTGCCACCACAACGGAGGCGAACACTGAAGCTTTCTTT. J is TRBJ1-1 and V is TRBV6-1; D unclear. The V end was cut by 10 bases, the J end by 1 base, with 13 bases between. Germline V gene lookup returns CDR1 MNHNS and CDR2 SASEGT. This CDR3 has 13 residues.

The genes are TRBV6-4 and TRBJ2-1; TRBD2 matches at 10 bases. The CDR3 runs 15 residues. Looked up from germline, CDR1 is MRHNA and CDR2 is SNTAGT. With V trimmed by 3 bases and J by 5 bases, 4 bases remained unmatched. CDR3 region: CASSDRTSGNNEQFF. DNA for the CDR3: TGTGCCAGCAGTGATAGGACTAGCGGAAACAATGAGCAGTTCTTC.